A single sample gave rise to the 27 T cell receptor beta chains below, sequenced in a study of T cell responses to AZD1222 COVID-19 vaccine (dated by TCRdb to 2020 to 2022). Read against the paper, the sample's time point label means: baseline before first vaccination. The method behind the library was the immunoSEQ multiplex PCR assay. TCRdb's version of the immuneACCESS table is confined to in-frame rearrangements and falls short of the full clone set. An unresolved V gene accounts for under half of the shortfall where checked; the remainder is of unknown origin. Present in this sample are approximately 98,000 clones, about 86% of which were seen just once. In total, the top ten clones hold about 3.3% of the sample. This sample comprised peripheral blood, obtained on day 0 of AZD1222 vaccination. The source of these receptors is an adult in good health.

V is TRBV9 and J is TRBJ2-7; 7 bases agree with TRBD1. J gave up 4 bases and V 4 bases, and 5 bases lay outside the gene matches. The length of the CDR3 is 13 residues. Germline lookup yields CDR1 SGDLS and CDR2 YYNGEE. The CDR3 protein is CASSPGTEYEQYF. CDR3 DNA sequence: TGTGCCAGCAGCCCAGGGACAGAGTACGAGCAGTACTTC.

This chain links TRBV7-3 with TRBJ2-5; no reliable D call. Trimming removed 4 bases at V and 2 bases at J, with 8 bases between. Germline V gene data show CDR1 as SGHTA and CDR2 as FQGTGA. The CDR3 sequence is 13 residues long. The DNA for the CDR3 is TGTGCCAGCAGCTCCGGCCGGCAAGAGACCCAGTACTTC. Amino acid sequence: CASSSGRQETQYF.

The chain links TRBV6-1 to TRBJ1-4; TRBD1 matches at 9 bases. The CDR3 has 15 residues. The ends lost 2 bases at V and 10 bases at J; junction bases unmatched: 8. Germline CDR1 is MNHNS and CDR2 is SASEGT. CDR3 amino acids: CASSEQGQGQGKLFF. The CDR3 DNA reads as TGTGCCAGCAGTGAACAGGGACAGGGACAGGGAAAACTGTTTTTT.

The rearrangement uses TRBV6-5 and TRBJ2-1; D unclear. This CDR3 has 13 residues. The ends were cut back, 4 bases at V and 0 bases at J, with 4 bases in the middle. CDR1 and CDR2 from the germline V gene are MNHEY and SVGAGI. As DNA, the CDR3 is TGTGCCAGCAGTTGGGGCTCCTACAATGAGCAGTTCTTC. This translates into CASSWGSYNEQFF.

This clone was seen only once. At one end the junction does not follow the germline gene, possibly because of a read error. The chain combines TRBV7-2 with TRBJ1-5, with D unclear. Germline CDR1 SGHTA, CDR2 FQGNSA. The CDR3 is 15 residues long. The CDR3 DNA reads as TGTGCCAGCAGCCTAGCCCCATATAGCAATCAGCCCCAGCATTTT. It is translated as CASSLAPYSNQPQHF.

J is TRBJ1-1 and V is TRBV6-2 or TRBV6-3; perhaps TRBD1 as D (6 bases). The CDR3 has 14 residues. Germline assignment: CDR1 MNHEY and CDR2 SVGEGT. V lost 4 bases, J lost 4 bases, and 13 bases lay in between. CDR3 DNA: TGTGCCAGCAGTTCACCCGGGGGGGCCACTGAAGCTTTCTTT. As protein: CASSSPGGATEAFF.

The CDR3 sequence is CASSSTGFADTQYF. CDR3 bases: TGTGCCAGCAGCTCCACAGGGTTTGCAGATACGCAGTATTTT. The J gene is TRBJ2-3, the V gene TRBV11-2; maybe TRBD1 (6 bases). The CDR3 is 14 amino acids. Per the germline V gene, CDR1 is SGHAT and CDR2 is FQNNGV. Trimming shortened V by 4 bases and J by 4 bases, and 12 bases separated the two germline ends.

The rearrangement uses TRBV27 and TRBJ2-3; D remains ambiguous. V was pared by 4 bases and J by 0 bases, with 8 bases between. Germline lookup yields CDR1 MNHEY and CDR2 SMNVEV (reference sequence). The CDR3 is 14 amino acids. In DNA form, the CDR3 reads TGTGCCAGCAGTTCCCCCCCTAGCACAGATACGCAGTATTTT. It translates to CASSSPPSTDTQYF.

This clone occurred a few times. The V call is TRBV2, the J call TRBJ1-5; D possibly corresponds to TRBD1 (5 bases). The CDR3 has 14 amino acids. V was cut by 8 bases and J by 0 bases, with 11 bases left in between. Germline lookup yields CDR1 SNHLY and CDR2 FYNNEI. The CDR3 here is CASRGSLSNQPQHF. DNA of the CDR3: TGTGCCAGCCGGGGGTCTCTTAGCAATCAGCCCCAGCATTTT.

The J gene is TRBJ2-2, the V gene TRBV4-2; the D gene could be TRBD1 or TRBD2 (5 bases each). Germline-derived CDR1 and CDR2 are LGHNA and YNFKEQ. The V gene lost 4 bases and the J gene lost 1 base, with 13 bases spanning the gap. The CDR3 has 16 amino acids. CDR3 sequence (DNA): TGTGCCAGCAGCCCAGTCGGGACCGGGAACACCGGGGAGCTGTTTTTT. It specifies CASSPVGTGNTGELFF.

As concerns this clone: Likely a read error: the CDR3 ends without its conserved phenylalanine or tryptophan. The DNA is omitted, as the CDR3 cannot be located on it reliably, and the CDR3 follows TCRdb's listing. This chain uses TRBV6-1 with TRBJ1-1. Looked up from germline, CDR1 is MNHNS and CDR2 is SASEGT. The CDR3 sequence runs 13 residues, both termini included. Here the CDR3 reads CASSDSWVPSPLY.

The CDR3 here is CASSKWGQPQETQYF. In nucleotides, the CDR3 is TGTGCCAGCAGCAAATGGGGACAGCCACAAGAGACCCAGTACTTC. V is TRBV21-1 and J is TRBJ2-5; TRBD1, the table's D call, lacks a check against the DNA. TRBV21-1 is an annotated pseudogene. CDR3 length: 15 amino acids.

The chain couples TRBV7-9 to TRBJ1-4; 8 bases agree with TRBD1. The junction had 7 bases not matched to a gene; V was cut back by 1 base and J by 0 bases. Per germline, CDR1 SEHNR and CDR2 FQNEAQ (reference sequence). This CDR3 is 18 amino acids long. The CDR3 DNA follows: TGTGCCAGCAGCTTAGTTGGGACAGGAATTGCAACTAATGAAAAACTGTTTTTT. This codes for CASSLVGTGIATNEKLFF.

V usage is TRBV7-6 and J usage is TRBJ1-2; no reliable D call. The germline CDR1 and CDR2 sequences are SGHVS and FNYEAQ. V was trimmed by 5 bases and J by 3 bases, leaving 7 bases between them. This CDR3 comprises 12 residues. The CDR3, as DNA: TGTGCCAGCAGCACCCGGGACTATGGCTACACCTTC. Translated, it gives CASSTRDYGYTF. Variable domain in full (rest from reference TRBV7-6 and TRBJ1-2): GAGVSQSPRYKVTKRGQDVALRCDPISGHVSLYWYRQALGQGPEFLTYFNYEAQQDKSGLPNDRFSAERPEGSISTLTIQRTEQRDSAMYRCASSTRDYGYTFGSGTRLTVV.

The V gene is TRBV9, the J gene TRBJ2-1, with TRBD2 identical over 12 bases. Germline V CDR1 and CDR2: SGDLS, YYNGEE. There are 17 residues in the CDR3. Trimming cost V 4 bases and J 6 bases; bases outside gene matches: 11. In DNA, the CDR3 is TGTGCCAGCAGCCCCAGGACTAGCGGGGTAGAGTCCAATGAGCAGTTCTTC. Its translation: CASSPRTSGVESNEQFF.

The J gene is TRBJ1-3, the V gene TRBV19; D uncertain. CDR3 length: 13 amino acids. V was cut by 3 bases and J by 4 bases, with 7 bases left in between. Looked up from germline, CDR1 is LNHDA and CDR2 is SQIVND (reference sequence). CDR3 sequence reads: CASSMPQGNTIYF. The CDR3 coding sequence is TGTGCCAGTAGTATGCCCCAAGGAAACACCATATATTTT.

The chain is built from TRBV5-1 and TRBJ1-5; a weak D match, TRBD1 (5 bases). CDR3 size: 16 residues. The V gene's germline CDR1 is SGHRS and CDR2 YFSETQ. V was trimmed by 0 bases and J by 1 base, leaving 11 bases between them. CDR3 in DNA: TGCGCCAGCAGCTTGGAGGAGGCAGGGAGCAATCAGCCCCAGCATTTT. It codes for CASSLEEAGSNQPQHF.

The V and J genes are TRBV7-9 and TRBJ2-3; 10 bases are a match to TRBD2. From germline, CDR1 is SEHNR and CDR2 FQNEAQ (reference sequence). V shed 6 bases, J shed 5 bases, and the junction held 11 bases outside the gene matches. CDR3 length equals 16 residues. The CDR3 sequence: CASSYRVPSGGDTQYF. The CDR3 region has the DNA TGTGCCAGCAGTTATAGGGTGCCTAGCGGGGGAGATACGCAGTATTTT.

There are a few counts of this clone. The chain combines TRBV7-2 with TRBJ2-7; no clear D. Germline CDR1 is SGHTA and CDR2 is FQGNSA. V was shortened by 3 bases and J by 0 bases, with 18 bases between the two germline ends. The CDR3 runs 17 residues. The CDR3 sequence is CASSLGLMDGPSYEQYF. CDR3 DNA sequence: TGTGCCAGCAGCTTGGGCCTCATGGACGGGCCCTCCTACGAGCAGTACTTC.

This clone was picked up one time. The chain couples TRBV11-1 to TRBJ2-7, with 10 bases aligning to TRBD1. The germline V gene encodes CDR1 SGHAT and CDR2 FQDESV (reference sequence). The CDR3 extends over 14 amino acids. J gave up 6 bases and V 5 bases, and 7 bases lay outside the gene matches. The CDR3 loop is CASSDRDRGSEQYF. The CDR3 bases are TGTGCCAGCAGCGATCGGGACAGGGGATCCGAGCAGTACTTC.

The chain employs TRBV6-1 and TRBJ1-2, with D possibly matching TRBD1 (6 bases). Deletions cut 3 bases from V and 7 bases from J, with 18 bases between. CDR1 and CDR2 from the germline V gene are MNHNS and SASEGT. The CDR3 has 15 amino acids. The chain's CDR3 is CASSDHAQGAGGYTF. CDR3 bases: TGTGCCAGCAGTGATCACGCACAGGGAGCGGGTGGCTACACCTTC.

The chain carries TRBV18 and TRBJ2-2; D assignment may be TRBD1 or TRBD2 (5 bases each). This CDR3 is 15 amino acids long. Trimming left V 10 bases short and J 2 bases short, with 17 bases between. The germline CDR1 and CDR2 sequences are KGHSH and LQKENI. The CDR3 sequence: CATAEVRVNTGELFF. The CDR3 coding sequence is TGTGCCACCGCGGAGGTCAGGGTAAACACCGGGGAGCTGTTTTTT.

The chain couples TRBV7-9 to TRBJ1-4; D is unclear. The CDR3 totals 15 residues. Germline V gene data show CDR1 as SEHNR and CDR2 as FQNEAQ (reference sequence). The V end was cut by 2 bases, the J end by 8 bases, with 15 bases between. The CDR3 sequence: CASSLRSGFGEKLFF. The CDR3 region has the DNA TGTGCCAGCAGCTTAAGGAGCGGTTTTGGCGAAAAACTGTTTTTT.

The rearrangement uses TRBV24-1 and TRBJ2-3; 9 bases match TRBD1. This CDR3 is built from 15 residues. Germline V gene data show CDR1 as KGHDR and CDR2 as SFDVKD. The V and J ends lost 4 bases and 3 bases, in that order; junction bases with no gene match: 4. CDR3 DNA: TGTGCCACCAGTGACCCTGGACAGGGGACAGATACGCAGTATTTT. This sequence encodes CATSDPGQGTDTQYF.

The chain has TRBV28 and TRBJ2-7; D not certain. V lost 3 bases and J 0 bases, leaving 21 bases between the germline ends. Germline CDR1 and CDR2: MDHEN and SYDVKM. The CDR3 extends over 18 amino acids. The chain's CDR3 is CASSFLSAAAQTSYEQYF. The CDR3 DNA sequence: TGTGCCAGCAGTTTCCTGTCAGCCGCCGCTCAGACCTCCTACGAGCAGTACTTC.

The CDR3 DNA is TGTGCCACCAGCAGACGGGACAGCCACTATGGCTACACCTTC. As protein: CATSRRDSHYGYTF. This rearrangement joins TRBV15 to TRBJ1-2, with TRBD1 matching 7 bases. The CDR3 runs 14 residues. In germline, CDR1 is LNHNV, CDR2 YYDKDF (reference sequence). Losses at the gene ends were 2 bases for V and 3 bases for J; bases not matched to a gene: 3.

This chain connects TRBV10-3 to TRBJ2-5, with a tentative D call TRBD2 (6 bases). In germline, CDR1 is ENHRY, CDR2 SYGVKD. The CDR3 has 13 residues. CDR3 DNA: TGTGCTTCGCGAGGGAGGCAGGGTGAGACCCAGTACTTC. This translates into CASRGRQGETQYF.